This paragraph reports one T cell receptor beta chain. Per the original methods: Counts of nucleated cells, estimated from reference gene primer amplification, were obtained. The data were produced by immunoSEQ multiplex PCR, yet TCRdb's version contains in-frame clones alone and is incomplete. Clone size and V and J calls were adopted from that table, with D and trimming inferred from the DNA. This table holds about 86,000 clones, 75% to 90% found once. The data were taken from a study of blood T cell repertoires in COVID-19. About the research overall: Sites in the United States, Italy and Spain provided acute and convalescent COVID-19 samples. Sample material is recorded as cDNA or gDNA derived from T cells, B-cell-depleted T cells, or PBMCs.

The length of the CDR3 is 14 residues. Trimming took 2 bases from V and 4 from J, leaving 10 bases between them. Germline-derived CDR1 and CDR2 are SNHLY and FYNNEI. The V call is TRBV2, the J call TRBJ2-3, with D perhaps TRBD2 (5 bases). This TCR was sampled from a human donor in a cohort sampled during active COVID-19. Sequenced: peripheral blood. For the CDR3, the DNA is TGTGCCAGCAGTGAACTCGCCGGGGCAGATACGCAGTATTTT. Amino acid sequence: CASSELAGADTQYF.